One T cell receptor (beta chain) is described in this entry. Its antigen is currently unknown. The data were produced by immunoSEQ multiplex PCR, yet TCRdb's version contains in-frame clones alone and is incomplete. The sample contains 46,000 or so clones, over 60% of which appear only once. This entry is derived from a study of OX40 agonist ivuxolimab in advanced cancers. Regarding the study as a whole: At 0.1 to 3.0 mg/kg and by week 6, CD4+ and CD8+ T cells in the blood had expanded clonally.

V was clipped by 2 bases and J by 7 bases; unmatched bases: 13. Germline V gives CDR1 PRHDT, CDR2 FYEKMQ (reference sequence). This CDR3 is 17 amino acids long. This chain links TRBV13 with TRBJ2-7, with 11 bases aligning to TRBD2. Sequencing was performed on CD4+ or CD8+ T cells sorted from blood, taken in a trial of the OX40 agonist ivuxolimab. The sequence derives from an adult with an advanced solid tumor such as melanoma, head and neck, liver or kidney cancer. In nucleotides, the CDR3 is TGTGCCAGCAGCTTACGCGCCATGACTAGCGGGACCGGGGAGCAGTACTTC. Its translation is CASSLRAMTSGTGEQYF.